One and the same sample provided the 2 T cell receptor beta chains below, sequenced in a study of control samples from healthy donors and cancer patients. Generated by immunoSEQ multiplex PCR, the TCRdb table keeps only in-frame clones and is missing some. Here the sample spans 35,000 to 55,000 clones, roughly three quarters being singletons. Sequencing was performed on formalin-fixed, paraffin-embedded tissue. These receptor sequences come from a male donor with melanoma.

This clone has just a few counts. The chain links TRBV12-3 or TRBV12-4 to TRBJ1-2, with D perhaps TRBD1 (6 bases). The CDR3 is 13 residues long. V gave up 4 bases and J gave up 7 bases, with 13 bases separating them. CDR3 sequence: CASSYQGRGGYTF. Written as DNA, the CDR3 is TGTGCCAGCAGTTACCAGGGGAGGGGTGGCTACACCTTC.

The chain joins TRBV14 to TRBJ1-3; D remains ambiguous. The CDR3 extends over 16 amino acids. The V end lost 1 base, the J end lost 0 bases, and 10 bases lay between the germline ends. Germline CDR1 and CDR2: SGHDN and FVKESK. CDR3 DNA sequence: TGTGCCAGCAGCCAAGTCCCCGGATACTCTGGAAACACCATATATTTT. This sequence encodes CASSQVPGYSGNTIYF. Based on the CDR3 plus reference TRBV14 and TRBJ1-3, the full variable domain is EAGVTQFPSHSVIEKGQTVTLRCDPISGHDNLYWYRRVMGKEIKFLLHFVKESKQDESGMPNNRFLAERTGGTYSTLKVQPAELEDSGVYFCASSQVPGYSGNTIYFGEGSWLTVV.